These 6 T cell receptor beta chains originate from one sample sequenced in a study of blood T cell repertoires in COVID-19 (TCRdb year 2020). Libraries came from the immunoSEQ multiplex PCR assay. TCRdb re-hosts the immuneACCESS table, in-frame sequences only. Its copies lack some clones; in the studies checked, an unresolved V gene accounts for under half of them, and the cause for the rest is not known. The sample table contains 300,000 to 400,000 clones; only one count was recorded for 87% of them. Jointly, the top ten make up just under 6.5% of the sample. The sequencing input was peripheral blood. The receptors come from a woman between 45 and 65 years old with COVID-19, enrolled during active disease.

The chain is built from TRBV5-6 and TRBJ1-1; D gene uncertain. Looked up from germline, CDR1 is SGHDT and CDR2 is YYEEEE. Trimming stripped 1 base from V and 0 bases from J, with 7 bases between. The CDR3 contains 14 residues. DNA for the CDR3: TGTGCCAGCAGCTTGTGGGCAGTGAACACTGAAGCTTTCTTT. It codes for CASSLWAVNTEAFF.

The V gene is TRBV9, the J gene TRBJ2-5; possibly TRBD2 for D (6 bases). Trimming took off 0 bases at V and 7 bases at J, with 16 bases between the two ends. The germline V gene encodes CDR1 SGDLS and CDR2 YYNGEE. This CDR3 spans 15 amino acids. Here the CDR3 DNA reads TGTGCCAGCAGCGTAGCGGGACGCGACGGGGGGACCCAGTACTTC. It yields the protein CASSVAGRDGGTQYF.

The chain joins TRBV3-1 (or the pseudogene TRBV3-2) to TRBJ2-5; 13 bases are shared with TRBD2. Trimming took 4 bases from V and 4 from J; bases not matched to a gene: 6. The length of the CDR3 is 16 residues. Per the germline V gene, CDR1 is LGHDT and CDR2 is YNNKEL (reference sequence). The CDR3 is CASSRGLAGARETQYF. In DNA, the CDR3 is TGTGCCAGCAGCCGCGGACTAGCGGGAGCCAGAGAGACCCAGTACTTC.

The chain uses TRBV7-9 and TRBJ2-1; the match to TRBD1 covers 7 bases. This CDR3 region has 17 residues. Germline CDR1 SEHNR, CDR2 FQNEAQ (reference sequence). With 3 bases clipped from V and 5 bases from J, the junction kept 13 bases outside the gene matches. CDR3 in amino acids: CASSLNRGVWTHNEQFF. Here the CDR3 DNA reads TGTGCCAGCAGCTTGAACAGGGGCGTGTGGACGCACAATGAGCAGTTCTTC.

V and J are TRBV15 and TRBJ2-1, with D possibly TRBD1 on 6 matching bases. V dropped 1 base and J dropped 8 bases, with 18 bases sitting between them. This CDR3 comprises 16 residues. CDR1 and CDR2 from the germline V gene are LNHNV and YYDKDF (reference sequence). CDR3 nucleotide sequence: TGTGCCACCAGCAGAGGGCTAGAGTGGGGACACCATGAGCAGTTCTTC. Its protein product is CATSRGLEWGHHEQFF. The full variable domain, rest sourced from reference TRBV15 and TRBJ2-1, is DAMVIQNPRYQVTQFGKPVTLSCSQTLNHNVMYWYQQKSSQAPKLLFHYYDKDFNNEADTPDNFQSRRPNTSFCFLDIRSPGLGDTAMYLCATSRGLEWGHHEQFFGPGTRLTVL.

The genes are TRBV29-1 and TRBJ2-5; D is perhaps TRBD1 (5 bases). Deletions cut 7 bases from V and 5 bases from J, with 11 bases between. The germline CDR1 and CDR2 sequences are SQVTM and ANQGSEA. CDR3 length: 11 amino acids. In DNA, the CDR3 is TGCAGCGCTCACTCAGGGGAGACCCAGTACTTC. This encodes CSAHSGETQYF. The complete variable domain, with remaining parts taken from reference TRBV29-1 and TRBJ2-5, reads SAVISQKPSRDICQRGTSLTIQCQVDSQVTMMFWYRQQPGQSLTLIATANQGSEATYESGFVIDKFPISRPNLTFSTLTVSNMSPEDSSIYLCSAHSGETQYFGPGTRLLVL.